Each of the 11 T cell receptor beta chains below was sequenced from the same sample in a study of cytomegalovirus exposure and HLA in healthy donors. Researchers ran the PCR with 60 Vbeta and 13 Jbeta primers. Using immunoSEQ multiplex PCR, the repertoire was profiled, and TCRdb retains in-frame clones only, with some absent. The sample holds approximately 110,000 clones, around three quarters seen once. Sequenced material: PBMCs. The source is a female donor in good health and CMV-seropositive.

As to this clone: At the DNA level, this CDR3 is encoded by other sequences in the same sample as well. The rearrangement uses TRBV7-2 and TRBJ2-5; a possible D gene is TRBD1 (5 bases). V dropped 4 bases and J dropped 2 bases, with 20 bases sitting between them. The germline gives CDR1 SGHTA, CDR2 FQGNSA. CDR3 length equals 17 residues. The CDR3 bases are TGTGCCAGCAGCTCAACATCAGGACACAATCGGCAAGAGACCCAGTACTTC. Translating gives CASSSTSGHNRQETQYF.

The chain couples TRBV4-1 to TRBJ1-5; D is uncertain. This CDR3 contains 14 residues. Germline CDR1 reads MGHRA; CDR2 reads YSYEKL. V dropped 4 bases and J dropped 0 bases, with 7 bases sitting between them. The CDR3 loop is CASSLTGSNQPQHF. The CDR3 coding sequence is TGCGCCAGCAGCCTTACCGGTAGCAATCAGCCCCAGCATTTT.

V gene TRBV5-5 combines with J gene TRBJ1-6; a possible D gene is TRBD1 (5 bases). The CDR3 covers 16 residues. The germline V and J ends were trimmed by 1 base and 3 bases, with 11 bases remaining between them. Germline V gene lookup returns CDR1 SGHKS and CDR2 YYEKEE (reference sequence). The CDR3 spells CASSLKQEIYNSPLHF. CDR3 coding DNA: TGTGCCAGCAGCTTGAAACAGGAGATCTATAATTCACCCCTCCACTTT.

The V call is TRBV7-9, the J call TRBJ2-7; TRBD1 is a possible D gene (5 bases). The CDR3 is 14 residues long. Germline V lookup: CDR1 SEHNR, CDR2 FQNEAQ (reference sequence). Trimming left V 2 bases short and J 0 bases short, with 8 bases between. This chain's CDR3 is CASSLHRNSYEQYF. CDR3 nucleotide sequence: TGTGCCAGCAGCTTACACAGGAACTCCTACGAGCAGTACTTC.

The rearrangement joins TRBV5-6 to TRBJ2-7; D might be TRBD1 (5 bases). With 4 bases removed from V and 6 bases from J, the gap between germline ends came to 8 bases. CDR3 length equals 11 residues. Germline assignment: CDR1 SGHDT and CDR2 YYEEEE. CDR3 DNA: TGTGCCAGCAGCCTAACAGGCGAGCAGTACTTC. Its translation: CASSLTGEQYF. Complete variable domain (other parts from reference TRBV5-6 and TRBJ2-7): DAGVTQSPTHLIKTRGQQVTLRCSPKSGHDTVSWYQQALGQGPQFIFQYYEEEERQRGNFPDRFSGHQFPNYSSELNVNALLLGDSALYLCASSLTGEQYFGPGTRLTVT.

V is TRBV7-3 and J is TRBJ1-1, with 7 positions matching TRBD1. CDR1 is SGHTA, CDR2 FQGTGA, per germline. Trimming at V came to 5 bases and at J to 4 bases, leaving 7 bases not matched to a gene. This CDR3 is built from 14 residues. The CDR3 region is CASSPTGVGTEAFF. CDR3 nucleotide sequence: TGTGCCAGCAGCCCAACAGGGGTAGGCACTGAAGCTTTCTTT.

The chain couples TRBV30 to TRBJ1-5; possibly TRBD1 for D (5 bases). The CDR3 spans 13 residues. Trimming left V 1 base short and J 5 bases short, with 9 bases between. CDR1 and CDR2 (germline): GTSNPN, SVGIG (reference sequence). The CDR3 loop reads CAWSGGTDQPQHF. In DNA, the CDR3 is TGTGCCTGGAGTGGGGGCACAGATCAGCCCCAGCATTTT.

This chain uses TRBV29-1 with TRBJ2-1; TRBD2 is a possible D gene (6 bases). V was pared by 2 bases and J by 4 bases, with 15 bases between. This CDR3 region has 15 residues. Germline CDR1 is SQVTM and CDR2 is ANQGSEA. CDR3 in amino acids: CSVERSGEMYNEQFF. CDR3 in DNA: TGCAGCGTTGAACGTAGCGGAGAGATGTACAATGAGCAGTTCTTC.

This chain uses TRBV2 with TRBJ2-1; TRBD2 aligns across 7 bases. This CDR3 spans 16 amino acids. Trimming removed 0 bases from V and 5 bases from J; junction bases left unmatched: 7. Germline CDR1 is SNHLY and CDR2 is FYNNEI. The CDR3 DNA sequence: TGTGCCAGCAGTGAAGCATGGGCGGGAGATCACAATGAGCAGTTCTTC. It codes for CASSEAWAGDHNEQFF.

This rearrangement joins TRBV28 to TRBJ2-6, with 8 bases fitting TRBD1. This CDR3 has 15 amino acids. V trimming: 11 bases; J trimming: 2 bases; junction bases outside the gene matches: 8. Germline values: CDR1 MDHEN, CDR2 SYDVKM. CDR3 sequence reads: CAGAPGGTGANVLTF. CDR3 sequence (DNA): TGTGCCGGAGCCCCAGGGGGCACTGGGGCCAACGTCCTGACTTTC.

This clone was picked up one time. This chain joins TRBV30 and TRBJ1-5; the D is unclear. CDR1 and CDR2 (germline): GTSNPN, SVGIG (reference sequence). The CDR3 consists of 13 residues. V gave up 0 bases and J gave up 4 bases, with 7 bases separating them. The CDR3 here is CAWSVTRNQPQHF. The CDR3 nucleotides are TGTGCCTGGAGTGTAACCAGGAATCAGCCCCAGCATTTT.